This T cell receptor (beta chain) emerged from a study of regulatory T cells in long-lasting Graves disease. CDR1 and CDR2 (germline): MGHDK, SYGVNS. CDR3 length: 17 residues. V trimming: 0 bases; J trimming: 0 bases; junction bases outside the gene matches: 6. Time point given: newly diagnosed GD, antithyroid drugs for less than 3 months. Generation of the TCR library employed RNA extracted from PBMCs. This clonotype has only a few counts. Through Arm-PCR of CDR3 regions and iRepertoire HTBI primers, TCR beta libraries were built. TCRdb recomputed calls from the multiplex PCR reads with MiXCR, one row per CDR3 protein. The sample carries about 560,000 distinct CDR3 sequences, about 16% recorded once. These data were also filed under a second study, of T cells in Graves' hyperthyroidism and ophthalmopathy.

The receptor comes from a man aged 18 to 29 with Graves disease. The source was peripheral blood mononuclear cells (PBMCs), collected at new diagnosis, from a patient treated with antithyroid drugs. V is TRBV25-1 and J is TRBJ2-3, with 7 positions matching TRBD2. The CDR3 sequence: CASSEYKASGSTDTQYF. For the CDR3, the DNA is TGTGCCAGCAGTGAATATAAGGCTAGCGGTAGCACAGATACGCAGTATTTT. Combining the CDR3 with reference TRBV25-1 and TRBJ2-3 gives the whole variable domain EADIYQTPRYLVIGTGKKITLECSQTMGHDKMYWYQQDPGMELHLIHYSYGVNSTEKGDLSSESTVSRIRTEHFPLTLESARPSHTSQYLCASSEYKASGSTDTQYFGPGTRLTVL.